These T cell receptor beta chains were read from a single sample in a study of chronic HIV infection and antiretroviral therapy. TCRdb used MiXCR to reprocess the 5' RACE reads, holding one entry per CDR3 protein. Found here are around 30,000 distinct CDR3 sequences, 7% to 10% of them singletons; the top ten hold over 2%. The sample taken for sequencing was peripheral blood. Every receptor here comes from an adult who had HIV and had not received antiretroviral therapy, or was an uninfected healthy control (not recorded which). Both conserved end residues are part of each CDR3. A D gene is named only where the DNA matches it firmly. Part of the rows lack a size; the others show once, few, many or a class for expanded clones.

j_call,d_call,clone_size,v_call,cdr3_aa,cdr3_nt
TRBJ1-5,.,.,TRBV27,CASRGPGGQPQHF,TGTGCCAGCAGAGGACCAGGAGGCCAGCCCCAGCATTTT
TRBJ1-5,.,.,TRBV2,CASSESRQGVVSNQPQHF,TGTGCCAGCAGTGAAAGTCGGCAGGGTGTTGTGAGCAATCAGCCCCAGCATTTT
TRBJ2-3,.,.,TRBV20-1,CSASRRDTPSTDTQYF,TGCAGTGCTAGTAGACGGGACACTCCCTCCACAGATACGCAGTATTTT
TRBJ1-5,TRBD1,.,TRBV12-3/TRBV12-4,CASSLGQGVSNQPQHF,TGTGCCAGCAGTTTAGGACAGGGTGTGAGTAATCAGCCCCAGCATTTT
TRBJ2-3,TRBD2,many,TRBV29-1,CSVVLVRLAATDTQYF,TGCAGCGTTGTGTTGGTAAGACTAGCGGCCACAGATACGCAGTATTTT
TRBJ1-2,TRBD1,.,TRBV5-5,CASSLVQGAVGYTF,TGTGCCAGCAGCTTGGTGCAGGGGGCGGTTGGCTACACCTTC
TRBJ2-3,TRBD1,.,TRBV7-6,CASSLGGGQGADTQYF,TGTGCCAGCAGCTTAGGTGGCGGACAGGGGGCAGATACGCAGTATTTT
TRBJ1-1,.,.,TRBV7-9,CASTRTAVSTEAFF,TGTGCCAGCACTCGGACGGCGGTTAGCACTGAAGCTTTCTTT
TRBJ2-3,.,many,TRBV7-2,CASSRGTATDTQYF,TGTGCCAGCAGCCGCGGGACAGCCACAGATACGCAGTATTTT
TRBJ2-7,.,many,TRBV27,CASSWRDSSYEQYF,TGTGCCAGCAGTTGGAGGGACAGTTCCTACGAGCAGTACTTC
TRBJ2-2,.,.,TRBV6-4,CASSAQGTGTGELFF,TGTGCCAGCAGTGCTCAGGGAACAGGCACCGGGGAGCTGTTTTTT
TRBJ2-7,.,few,TRBV7-2,CASSLALQGPYEQYF,TGTGCCAGCAGCTTAGCGCTACAGGGACCCTACGAGCAGTACTTC
TRBJ2-5,.,.,TRBV7-6,CASSRSADSETQYF,TGTGCCAGCAGCCGATCGGCGGACTCCGAGACCCAGTACTTC
TRBJ1-1,.,few,TRBV29-1,CSAVPTNTEAFF,TGCAGCGCCGTCCCTACGAACACTGAAGCTTTCTTT
TRBJ1-6,.,many,TRBV18,CASSPGLRTIRGNSPLHF,TGTGCCAGCTCACCAGGCTTACGGACCATACGGGGCAATTCACCCCTCCACTTT
TRBJ1-6,.,.,TRBV4-1,CASSQDGAGYNSPLHF,TGCGCCAGCAGTCAGGACGGGGCAGGGTACAATTCACCCCTCCACTTT
TRBJ2-3,.,once,TRBV11-2,CASSHLSDTQYF,TGTGCCAGCAGCCACCTCTCAGATACGCAGTATTTT
TRBJ1-4,.,few,TRBV5-1,CASSATGGVGEKLFF,TGCGCCAGCAGCGCCACGGGGGGAGTCGGCGAAAAACTGTTTTTT
TRBJ2-1,TRBD2,many,TRBV7-6,CASSLSGASNEQFF,TGTGCCAGCAGCCTTAGCGGGGCGAGTAATGAGCAGTTCTTC
TRBJ2-2,TRBD2,.,TRBV4-3,CASSQDDRGANTGELFF,TGCGCCAGCAGCCAAGATGATCGGGGGGCGAACACCGGGGAGCTGTTTTTT
TRBJ1-2,.,many,TRBV11-2,CASSLVRRDDGYGYTF,TGTGCCAGCAGCTTAGTTAGGCGGGACGACGGCTATGGCTACACCTTC
TRBJ2-3,.,many,TRBV27,CASTTGVGDTQYF,TGTGCCAGCACAACTGGGGTTGGAGATACGCAGTATTTT
TRBJ2-7,TRBD1,many,TRBV20-1,CSTYDRAGVYEQYF,TGCAGTACCTATGACAGGGCCGGCGTCTACGAGCAGTACTTC
TRBJ2-4,.,many,TRBV12-3/TRBV12-4,CASSFGLAKNIQYF,TGTGCCAGCAGTTTTGGCCTAGCCAAAAACATTCAGTACTTC
TRBJ1-2,.,many,TRBV6-2/TRBV6-3,CASSYNARTVNYGYTF,TGTGCCAGCAGTTACAATGCTCGGACGGTTAACTATGGCTACACCTTC
TRBJ1-2,.,.,TRBV7-9,CASSPEGGSTANYGYTF,TGTGCCAGCAGCCCAGAAGGGGGGTCCACAGCGAACTATGGCTACACCTTC
TRBJ1-5,.,.,TRBV6-2/TRBV6-3,CASRPMPGGTVNQPQHF,TGTGCCAGCAGGCCGATGCCCGGGGGGACGGTCAATCAGCCCCAGCATTTT
TRBJ1-1,TRBD1,few,TRBV15,CATSRDTLDRDTEAFF,TGTGCCACCAGCAGAGATACCCTGGACAGGGACACTGAAGCTTTCTTT
TRBJ2-1,TRBD2,few,TRBV7-6,CASSLESTSGSVWLYNEQFF,TGTGCCAGCAGCTTAGAAAGCACTAGCGGGAGTGTATGGTTATACAATGAGCAGTTCTTC
TRBJ2-3,TRBD1,many,TRBV7-2,CASSRDRMSTDTQYF,TGTGCCAGCAGCCGGGACAGGATGAGCACAGATACGCAGTATTTT
TRBJ2-2,TRBD2,.,TRBV15,CATSRGRGASTGELFF,TGTGCCACCAGCAGAGGGCGGGGGGCGAGCACCGGGGAGCTGTTTTTT
TRBJ2-3,TRBD1,few,TRBV7-2,CASRWGTGPDTQYF,TGTGCCAGCAGATGGGGGACAGGGCCCGATACGCAGTATTTT
TRBJ2-3,TRBD2,.,TRBV12-5,CASGLTQTSGFGDTQYF,TGTGCTAGTGGTTTGACCCAGACTAGCGGGTTTGGAGATACGCAGTATTTT
TRBJ1-1,.,few,TRBV4-1,CASSQVHKGEMNTEAFF,TGCGCCAGCAGCCAAGTCCACAAGGGCGAAATGAACACTGAAGCTTTCTTT
TRBJ2-3,.,.,TRBV11-2,CASSNPRGKIDTQYF,TGTGCCAGCAGCAACCCGAGGGGTAAAATAGATACGCAGTATTTT
TRBJ2-2,TRBD2,.,TRBV20-1,CSARDPAGETGELFF,TGCAGTGCTAGAGACCCAGCGGGAGAAACCGGGGAGCTGTTTTTT
TRBJ2-7,.,many,TRBV20-1,CSAAGQTYEQYF,TGCAGTGCCGCCGGACAGACCTACGAGCAGTACTTC
TRBJ1-2,TRBD1,.,TRBV4-1,CASSLNRGGYTF,TGCGCCAGCAGCCTGAACAGGGGTGGCTACACCTTC
TRBJ2-1,.,many,TRBV9,CASSVEGAYNEQFF,TGTGCCAGCAGCGTAGAGGGAGCTTACAATGAGCAGTTCTTC
TRBJ2-1,.,many,TRBV6-2/TRBV6-3,CASGDNEQFF,TGTGCCAGCGGCGACAATGAGCAGTTCTTC